The 3 T cell receptor beta chains given below trace back to one sample, sequenced in a study of blood T cells in healthy people across ages. PCR was performed a second time for about 7 to 12 cycles using a sample-barcoded 5' primer and a J-beta primer mix. MiXCR was run by TCRdb on the 5' RACE reads, yielding one entry per CDR3 protein. There are hundreds of thousands of distinct CDR3 sequences in the sample; less than 45% occur only once, and approximately 29% lies in the top ten. The specimen sequenced was blood. All receptors derive from an elderly man in good health.

This sequence joins TRBV15 and TRBJ2-3; no clear D. The CDR3 is made up of 14 amino acids. Trimming stripped 0 bases from V and 5 bases from J, with 9 bases between. The germline V gene encodes CDR1 LNHNV and CDR2 YYDKDF (reference sequence). The CDR3 is CATSRDTAVDTQYF. The CDR3, as DNA: TGTGCCACCAGCAGAGATACGGCGGTAGATACGCAGTATTTT.

This clonotype was observed a few times. The chain combines TRBV11-3 with TRBJ2-4, with TRBD1 matching over 10 bases. The CDR3 covers 13 residues. V lost 5 bases, J lost 13 bases, and 8 bases stayed unmatched. CDR1 SGHNT and CDR2 YENEEA come from the germline V gene. CDR3 amino acids: CASSRGTGDKQYF. The CDR3 DNA is TGTGCCAGCAGCCGGGGGACAGGGGATAAGCAGTACTTC. Filled out from reference TRBV11-3 and TRBJ2-4, the complete variable domain reads EAGVVQSPRYKIIEKKQPVAFWCNPISGHNTLYWYLQNLGQGPELLIRYENEEAVDDSQLPKDRFSAERLKGVDSTLKIQPAELGDSAVYLCASSRGTGDKQYFGAGTRLSVL.

This clonotype occurred once. The genes are TRBV20-1 and TRBJ2-2; D gene uncertain. Germline V lookup: CDR1 DFQATT, CDR2 SNEGSKA (reference sequence). V was trimmed by 1 base and J by 3 bases, leaving 18 bases between them. CDR3 length: 17 residues. CDR3 DNA: TGCAGTGCTAGAGTCCCCCCCAACACTGGGGACACCGGGGAGCTGTTTTTT. Protein: CSARVPPNTGDTGELFF.